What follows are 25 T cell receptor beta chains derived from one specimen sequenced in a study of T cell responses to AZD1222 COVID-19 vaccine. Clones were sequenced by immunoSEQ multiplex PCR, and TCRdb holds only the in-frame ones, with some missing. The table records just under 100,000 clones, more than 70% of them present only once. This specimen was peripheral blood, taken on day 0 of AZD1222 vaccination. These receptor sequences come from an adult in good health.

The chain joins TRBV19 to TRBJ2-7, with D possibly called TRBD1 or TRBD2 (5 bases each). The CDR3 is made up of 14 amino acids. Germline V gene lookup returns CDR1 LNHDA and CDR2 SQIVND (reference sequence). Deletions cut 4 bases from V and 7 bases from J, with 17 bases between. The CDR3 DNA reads TGTGCCAGTAGTACCCGGGCCGGAGAGGGGGAGCAGTACTTC. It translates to CASSTRAGEGEQYF.

CDR3 sequence: CASRPLRGETGVQETQYF. CDR3 nucleotide sequence: TGTGCCAGCAGGCCCCTACGGGGAGAGACAGGGGTCCAAGAGACCCAGTACTTC. V gene TRBV21-1 combines with J gene TRBJ2-5; the table's D call, TRBD1, has no DNA check behind it. TRBV21-1 is given as a pseudogene. The CDR3 extends over 18 amino acids.

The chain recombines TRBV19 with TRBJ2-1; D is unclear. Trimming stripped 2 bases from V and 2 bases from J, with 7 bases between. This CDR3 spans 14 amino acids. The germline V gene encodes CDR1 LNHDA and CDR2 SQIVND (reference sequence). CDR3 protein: CASSINGAYNEQFF. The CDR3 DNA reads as TGTGCCAGTAGTATAAATGGCGCCTACAATGAGCAGTTCTTC. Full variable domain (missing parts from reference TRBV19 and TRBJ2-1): DGGITQSPKYLFRKEGQNVTLSCEQNLNHDAMYWYRQDPGQGLRLIYYSQIVNDFQKGDIAEGYSVSREKKESFPLTVTSAQKNPTAFYLCASSINGAYNEQFFGPGTRLTVL.

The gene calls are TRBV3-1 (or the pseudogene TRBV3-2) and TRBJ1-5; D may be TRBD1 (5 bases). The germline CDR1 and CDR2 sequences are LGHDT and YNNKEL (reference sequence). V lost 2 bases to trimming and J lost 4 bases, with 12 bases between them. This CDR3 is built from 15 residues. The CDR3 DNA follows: TGTGCCAGCAGCCAACGCGGGGGACTGAATCAGCCCCAGCATTTT. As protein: CASSQRGGLNQPQHF.

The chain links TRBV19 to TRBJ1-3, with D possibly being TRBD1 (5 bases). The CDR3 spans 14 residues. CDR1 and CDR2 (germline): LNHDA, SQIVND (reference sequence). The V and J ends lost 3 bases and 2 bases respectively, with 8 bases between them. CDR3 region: CASSMDKTGNTIYF. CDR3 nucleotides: TGTGCCAGTAGTATGGACAAAACTGGAAACACCATATATTTT.

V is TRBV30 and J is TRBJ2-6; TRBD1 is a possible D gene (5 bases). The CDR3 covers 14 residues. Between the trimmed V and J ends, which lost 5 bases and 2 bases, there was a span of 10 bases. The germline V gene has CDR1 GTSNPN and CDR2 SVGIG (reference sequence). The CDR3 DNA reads TGTGCCTGGGGGGCAGGTACTGGGGCCAACGTCCTGACTTTC. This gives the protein CAWGAGTGANVLTF.

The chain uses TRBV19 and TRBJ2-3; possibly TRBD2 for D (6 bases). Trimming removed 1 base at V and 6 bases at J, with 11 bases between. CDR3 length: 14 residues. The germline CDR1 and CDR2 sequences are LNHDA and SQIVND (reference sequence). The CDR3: CASSIGAGSDTQYF. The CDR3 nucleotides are TGTGCCAGTAGTATAGGGGCGGGGAGTGATACGCAGTATTTT.

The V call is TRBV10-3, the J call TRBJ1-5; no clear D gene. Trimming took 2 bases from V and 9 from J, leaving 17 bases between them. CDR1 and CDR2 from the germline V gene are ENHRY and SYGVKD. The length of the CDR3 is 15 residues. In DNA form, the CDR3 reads TGTGCCATCAGTGAGGTCGGAGTGAGGGTTCGGCCCCAGCATTTT. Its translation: CAISEVGVRVRPQHF.

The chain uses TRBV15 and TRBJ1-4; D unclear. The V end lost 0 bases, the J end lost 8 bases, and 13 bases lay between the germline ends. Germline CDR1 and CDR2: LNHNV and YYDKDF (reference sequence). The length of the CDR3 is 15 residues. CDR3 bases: TGTGCCACCAGCAGAGATCGGGTGGTACACGAAAAACTGTTTTTT. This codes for CATSRDRVVHEKLFF.

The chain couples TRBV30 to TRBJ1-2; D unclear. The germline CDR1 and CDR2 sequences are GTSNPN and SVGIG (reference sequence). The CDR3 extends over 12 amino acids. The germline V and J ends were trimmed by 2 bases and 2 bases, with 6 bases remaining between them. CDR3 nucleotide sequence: TGTGCCTGGAGTCCAGTAAACTATGGCTACACCTTC. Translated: CAWSPVNYGYTF.

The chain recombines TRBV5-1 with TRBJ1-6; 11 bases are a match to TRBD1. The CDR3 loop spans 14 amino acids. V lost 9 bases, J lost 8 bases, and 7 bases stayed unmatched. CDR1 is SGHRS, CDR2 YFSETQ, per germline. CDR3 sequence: CATPGQGADSPLHF. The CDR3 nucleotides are TGCGCCACCCCCGGACAGGGGGCTGATTCACCCCTCCACTTT.

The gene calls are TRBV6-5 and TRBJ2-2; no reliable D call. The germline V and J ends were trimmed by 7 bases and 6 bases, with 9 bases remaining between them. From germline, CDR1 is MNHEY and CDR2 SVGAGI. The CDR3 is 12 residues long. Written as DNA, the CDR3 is TGTGCCAGCACCCCACCACCCGGGGAGCTGTTTTTT. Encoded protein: CASTPPPGELFF.

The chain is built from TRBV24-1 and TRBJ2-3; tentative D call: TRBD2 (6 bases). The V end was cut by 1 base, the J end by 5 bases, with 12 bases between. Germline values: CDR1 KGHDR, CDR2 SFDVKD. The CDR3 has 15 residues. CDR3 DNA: TGTGCCACCAGTGATTTAGGGGCGGGGCGAGATACGCAGTATTTT. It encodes CATSDLGAGRDTQYF.

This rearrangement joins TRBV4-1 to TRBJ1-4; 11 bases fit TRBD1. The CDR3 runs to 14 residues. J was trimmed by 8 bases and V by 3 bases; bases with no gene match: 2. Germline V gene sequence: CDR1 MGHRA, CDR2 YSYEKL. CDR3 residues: CASSQGQGEEKLFF. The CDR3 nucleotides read TGCGCCAGCAGCCAGGGACAGGGGGAGGAAAAACTGTTTTTT.

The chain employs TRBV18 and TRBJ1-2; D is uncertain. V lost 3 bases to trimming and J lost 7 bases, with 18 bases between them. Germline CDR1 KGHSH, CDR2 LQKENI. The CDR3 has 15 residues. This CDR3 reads CASSPNSIDSGGYTF. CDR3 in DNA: TGTGCCAGCTCACCGAACTCGATAGACTCCGGTGGCTACACCTTC.

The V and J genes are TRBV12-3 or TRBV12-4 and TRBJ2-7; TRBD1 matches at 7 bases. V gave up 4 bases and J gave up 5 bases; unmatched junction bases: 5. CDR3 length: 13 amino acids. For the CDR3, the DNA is TGTGCCAGCAGTTACGACAGGGCCAACGAGCAGTACTTC. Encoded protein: CASSYDRANEQYF.

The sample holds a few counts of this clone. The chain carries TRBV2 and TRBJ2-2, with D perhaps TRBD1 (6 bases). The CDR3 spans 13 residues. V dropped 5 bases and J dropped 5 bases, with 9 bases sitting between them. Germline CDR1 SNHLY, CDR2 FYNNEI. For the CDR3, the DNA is TGTGCCAGCAGTAACAGGGAAACCGGGGAGCTGTTTTTT. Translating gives CASSNRETGELFF.

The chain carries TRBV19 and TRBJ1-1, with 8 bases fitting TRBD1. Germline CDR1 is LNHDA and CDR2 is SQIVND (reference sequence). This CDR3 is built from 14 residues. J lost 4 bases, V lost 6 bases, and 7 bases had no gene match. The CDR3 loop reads CASRQDRATTEAFF. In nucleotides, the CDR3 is TGTGCCAGTAGGCAGGACAGGGCTACCACTGAAGCTTTCTTT.

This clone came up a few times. CDR3 protein: CASSARDPDSPLHF. As DNA, the CDR3 is TGTGCCAGCAGCGCCCGGGACCCAGATTCACCCCTCCACTTT. The chain employs TRBV9 and TRBJ1-6; D is perhaps TRBD1 (5 bases). This CDR3 is built from 14 residues. Trimming took off 3 bases at V and 8 bases at J, with 12 bases between the two ends. Germline V gene sequence: CDR1 SGDLS, CDR2 YYNGEE.

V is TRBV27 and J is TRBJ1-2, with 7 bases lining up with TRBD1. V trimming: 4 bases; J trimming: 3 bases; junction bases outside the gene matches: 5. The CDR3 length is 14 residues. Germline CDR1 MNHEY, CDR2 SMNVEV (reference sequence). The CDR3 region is CASSWGRGYYGYTF. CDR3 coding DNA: TGTGCCAGCAGTTGGGGCAGGGGGTACTATGGCTACACCTTC.

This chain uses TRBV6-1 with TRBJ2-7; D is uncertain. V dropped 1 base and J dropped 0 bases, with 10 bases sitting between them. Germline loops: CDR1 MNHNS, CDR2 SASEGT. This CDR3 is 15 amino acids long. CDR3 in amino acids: CASSEGAWNSYEQYF. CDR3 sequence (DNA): TGTGCCAGCAGTGAAGGAGCGTGGAACTCCTACGAGCAGTACTTC.

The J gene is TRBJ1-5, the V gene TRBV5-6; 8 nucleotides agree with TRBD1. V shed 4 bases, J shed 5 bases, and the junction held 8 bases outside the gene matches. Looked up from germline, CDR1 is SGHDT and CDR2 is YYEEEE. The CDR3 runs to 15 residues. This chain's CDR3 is CASSVQGARDQPQHF. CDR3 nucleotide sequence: TGTGCCAGCAGCGTGCAGGGGGCTAGGGATCAGCCCCAGCATTTT.

The CDR3 sequence: CASSEAGDSSYNEQFF. The CDR3 nucleotides are TGTGCCAGCAGCGAAGCGGGGGATAGCTCCTACAATGAGCAGTTCTTC. This chain joins TRBV9 and TRBJ2-1; 8 bases align to TRBD2. J lost 0 bases, V lost 3 bases, and 5 bases had no gene match. This CDR3 spans 16 amino acids. Germline CDR1 is SGDLS and CDR2 is YYNGEE. The entire variable domain, with the rest obtained from reference TRBV9 and TRBJ2-1, is as follows: DSGVTQTPKHLITATGQRVTLRCSPRSGDLSVYWYQQSLDQGLQFLIQYYNGEERAKGNILERFSAQQFPDLHSELNLSSLELGDSALYFCASSEAGDSSYNEQFFGPGTRLTVL.

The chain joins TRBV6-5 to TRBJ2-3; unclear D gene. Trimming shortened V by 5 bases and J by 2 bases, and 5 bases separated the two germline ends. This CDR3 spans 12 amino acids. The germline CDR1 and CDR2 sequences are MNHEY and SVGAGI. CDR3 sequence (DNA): TGTGCCAGCAGTCCACACACAGATACGCAGTATTTT. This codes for CASSPHTDTQYF.

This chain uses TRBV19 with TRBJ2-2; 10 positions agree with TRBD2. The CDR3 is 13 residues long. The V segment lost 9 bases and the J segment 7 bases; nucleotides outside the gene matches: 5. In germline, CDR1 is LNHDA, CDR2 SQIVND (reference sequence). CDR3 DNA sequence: TGTGCCAGCACTAGCGGGGAAGTCGGGGAGCTGTTTTTT. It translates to CASTSGEVGELFF.